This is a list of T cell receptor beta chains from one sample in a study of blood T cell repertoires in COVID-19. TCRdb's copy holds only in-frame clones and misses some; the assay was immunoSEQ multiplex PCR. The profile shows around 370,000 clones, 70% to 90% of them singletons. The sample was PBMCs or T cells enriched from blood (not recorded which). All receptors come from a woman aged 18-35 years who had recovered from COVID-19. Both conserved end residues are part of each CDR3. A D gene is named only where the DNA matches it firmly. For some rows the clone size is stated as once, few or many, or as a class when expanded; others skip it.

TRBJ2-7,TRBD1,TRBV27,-,CASGLGQGAEQYF,TGTGCCAGCGGGTTGGGACAGGGGGCCGAGCAGTACTTC
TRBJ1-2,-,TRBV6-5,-,CASSYSRGAYGYTF,TGTGCCAGCAGTTACTCACGGGGGGCCTATGGCTACACCTTC
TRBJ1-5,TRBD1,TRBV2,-,CATRQRQGNQPQHF,TGTGCCACCCGCCAAAGACAGGGAAATCAGCCCCAGCATTTT
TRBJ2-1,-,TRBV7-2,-,CASSLYPDRPYNEQFF,TGTGCCAGCAGCTTATACCCTGACAGGCCCTACAATGAGCAGTTCTTC
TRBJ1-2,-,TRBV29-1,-,CSVRDSWGYGYTF,TGCAGCGTGAGGGACTCGTGGGGCTATGGCTACACCTTC
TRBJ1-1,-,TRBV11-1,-,CASSLERLNTEAFF,TGTGCCAGCAGCTTAGAGAGATTGAACACTGAAGCTTTCTTT
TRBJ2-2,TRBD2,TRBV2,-,CASRGGQGIGELFF,TGTGCCAGCAGGGGAGGGCAGGGTATCGGGGAGCTGTTTTTT
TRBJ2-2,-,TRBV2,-,CASRTDSNTGELFF,TGTGCCAGCAGAACCGACTCAAACACCGGGGAGCTGTTTTTT
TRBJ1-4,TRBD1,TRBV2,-,CACRDRGAEKLFF,TGTGCCTGCCGGGACAGGGGGGCTGAAAAACTGTTTTTT
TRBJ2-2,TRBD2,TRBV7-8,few,CASSSALADTGELFF,TGTGCCAGCAGCTCTGCCCTAGCGGACACCGGGGAGCTGTTTTTT
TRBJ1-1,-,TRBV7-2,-,CASSAQGKHTEAFF,TGTGCCAGCAGCGCACAGGGAAAGCACACTGAAGCTTTCTTT
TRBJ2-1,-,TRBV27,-,CASSLRWAGLNEQFF,TGTGCCAGCAGTCTTAGATGGGCAGGGCTAAATGAGCAGTTCTTC
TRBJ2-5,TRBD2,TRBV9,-,CASSAGGLVRGETQYF,TGTGCCAGCAGCGCGGGAGGACTAGTGAGAGGAGAGACCCAGTACTTC
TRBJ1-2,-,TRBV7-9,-,CAGRMEGGGYTF,TGTGCCGGGCGGATGGAGGGAGGGGGCTACACCTTC
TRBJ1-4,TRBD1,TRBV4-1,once,CASSQVGQGVEKLFF,TGCGCCAGCAGCCAAGTAGGACAGGGAGTTGAAAAACTGTTTTTT
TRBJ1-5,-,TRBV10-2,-,CASSEWGRGPNQPQHF,TGCGCCAGCAGTGAGTGGGGCAGGGGCCCCAATCAGCCCCAGCATTTT
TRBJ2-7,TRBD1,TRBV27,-,CASSPGQGTYEQYF,TGTGCCAGCAGTCCCGGACAGGGAACCTACGAGCAGTACTTC
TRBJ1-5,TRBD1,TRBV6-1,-,CASSEYRGLVDQPQHF,TGTGCCAGCAGTGAATATAGGGGGCTAGTGGATCAGCCCCAGCATTTT
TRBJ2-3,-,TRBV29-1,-,CSVETDTQYF,TGCAGCGTGGAGACAGATACGCAGTATTTT
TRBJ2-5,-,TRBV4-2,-,CASSRLGRDSQETQYF,TGTGCCAGCAGCCGCCTTGGCCGGGACTCCCAAGAGACCCAGTACTTC
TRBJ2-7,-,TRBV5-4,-,CASSLNRDSYEQYF,TGTGCCAGCAGCTTAAACAGGGACTCCTACGAGCAGTACTTC
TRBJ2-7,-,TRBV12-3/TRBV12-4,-,CASSPRGYEQYF,TGTGCCAGCAGCCCCAGGGGATACGAGCAGTACTTC
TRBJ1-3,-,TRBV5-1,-,CASSLEGPGVNTIYF,TGCGCCAGCAGCTTGGAGGGTCCGGGGGTAAACACCATATATTTT
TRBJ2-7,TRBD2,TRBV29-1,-,CSGFMGGRNEQYF,TGCAGCGGCTTCATGGGAGGGAGGAACGAGCAGTACTTC
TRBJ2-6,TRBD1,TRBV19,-,CASSQRDRYAPGANVLTF,TGTGCCAGTAGTCAGAGGGACAGATACGCACCTGGGGCCAACGTCCTGACTTTC
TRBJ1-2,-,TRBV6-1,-,CASTERGYTF,TGTGCCAGCACTGAACGTGGCTACACCTTC
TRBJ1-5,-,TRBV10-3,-,CAISERTVSNQPQHF,TGTGCCATCAGTGAAAGGACAGTGAGCAATCAGCCCCAGCATTTT
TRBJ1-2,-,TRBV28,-,CASSLLTGSYGYTF,TGTGCCAGCAGTCTTCTGACAGGCAGCTATGGCTACACCTTC
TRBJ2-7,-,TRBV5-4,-,CASSSDSYEQYF,TGTGCCAGCAGCTCCGACAGCTACGAGCAGTACTTC
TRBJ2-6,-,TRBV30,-,CAWSVRIAGLARANVLTF,TGTGCCTGGAGTGTGCGCATCGCTGGGTTAGCTAGGGCCAACGTCCTGACTTTC
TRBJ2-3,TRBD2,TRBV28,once,CASTASGGRTDTQYF,TGTGCCAGCACGGCTAGCGGGGGGAGGACAGATACGCAGTATTTT
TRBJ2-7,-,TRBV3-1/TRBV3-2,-,CASSQAGHLKKIADEQYF,TGTGCCAGCAGCCAAGCCGGACACTTAAAGAAAATCGCCGACGAGCAGTACTTC
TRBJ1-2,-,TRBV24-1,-,CATSDATFRGYGYTF,TGTGCCACCAGTGATGCAACTTTCCGCGGCTATGGCTACACCTTC
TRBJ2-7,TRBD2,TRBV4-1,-,CASSQDIAGSSYEQYF,TGCGCCAGCAGCCAAGATATAGCGGGGTCCTCCTACGAGCAGTACTTC
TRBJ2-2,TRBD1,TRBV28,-,CASSLGQYPSGELFF,TGTGCCAGCAGTTTGGGACAGTACCCTTCCGGGGAGCTGTTTTTT
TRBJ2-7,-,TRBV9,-,CASSVTGLSYEQYF,TGTGCCAGCAGCGTAACAGGGTTGTCGTACGAGCAGTACTTC
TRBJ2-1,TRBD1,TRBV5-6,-,CASSFGDRGSYNEQFF,TGTGCCAGCAGCTTCGGGGACAGGGGGTCCTACAATGAGCAGTTCTTC
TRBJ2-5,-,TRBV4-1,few,CASSPAPRGETQYF,TGCGCCAGCAGCCCGGCACCAAGGGGGGAGACCCAGTACTTC
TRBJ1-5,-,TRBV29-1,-,CSVPGFGNQPQHF,TGCAGCGTTCCGGGTTTCGGCAATCAGCCCCAGCATTTT
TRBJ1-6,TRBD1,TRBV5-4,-,CASSLGDRGLANSPLHF,TGTGCCAGCAGCTTGGGTGACAGGGGGCTCGCTAATTCACCCCTCCACTTT
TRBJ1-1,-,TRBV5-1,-,CASSAGVLYRAEAFF,TGCGCCAGCAGCGCGGGGGTCTTATACCGGGCCGAAGCTTTCTTT
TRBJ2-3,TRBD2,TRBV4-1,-,CASSTLAGAGDTQYF,TGCGCCAGCAGCACACTAGCGGGGGCAGGGGATACGCAGTATTTT
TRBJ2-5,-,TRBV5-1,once,CATRGGLQETQYF,TGCGCCACCCGAGGGGGATTGCAAGAGACCCAGTACTTC
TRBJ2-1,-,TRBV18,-,CASSPGRLRSYNEQFF,TGTGCCAGCTCACCAGGGAGGCTGAGGTCCTACAATGAGCAGTTCTTC
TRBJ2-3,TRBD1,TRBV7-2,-,CASSYWDSPTDTQYF,TGTGCCAGCAGCTACTGGGACAGTCCGACAGATACGCAGTATTTT
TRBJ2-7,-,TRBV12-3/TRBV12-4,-,CASSQNDRFEQYF,TGTGCCAGCAGTCAAAATGACAGATTCGAGCAGTACTTC
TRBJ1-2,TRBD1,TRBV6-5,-,CASRGQADYGYTF,TGTGCCAGCAGGGGACAGGCCGACTATGGCTACACCTTC
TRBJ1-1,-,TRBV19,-,CASKEQGAEAFF,TGTGCCAGTAAGGAACAGGGTGCTGAAGCTTTCTTT
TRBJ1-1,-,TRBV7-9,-,CASSSKTGNTEAFF,TGTGCCAGCAGCTCGAAGACAGGGAACACTGAAGCTTTCTTT
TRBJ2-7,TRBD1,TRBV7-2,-,CASSPNWGTGEQYF,TGTGCCAGCAGCCCTAATTGGGGGACAGGCGAGCAGTACTTC
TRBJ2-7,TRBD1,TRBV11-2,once,CASSRVPTGGYEQYF,TGTGCCAGCAGCCGGGTCCCTACAGGGGGTTACGAGCAGTACTTC
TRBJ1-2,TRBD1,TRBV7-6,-,CASSSQGNYGYTF,TGTGCCAGCAGCTCACAGGGGAACTATGGCTACACCTTC
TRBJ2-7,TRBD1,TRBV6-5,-,CASSRQLDRAYEQYF,TGTGCCAGCAGTCGACAGCTCGACAGGGCCTACGAGCAGTACTTC